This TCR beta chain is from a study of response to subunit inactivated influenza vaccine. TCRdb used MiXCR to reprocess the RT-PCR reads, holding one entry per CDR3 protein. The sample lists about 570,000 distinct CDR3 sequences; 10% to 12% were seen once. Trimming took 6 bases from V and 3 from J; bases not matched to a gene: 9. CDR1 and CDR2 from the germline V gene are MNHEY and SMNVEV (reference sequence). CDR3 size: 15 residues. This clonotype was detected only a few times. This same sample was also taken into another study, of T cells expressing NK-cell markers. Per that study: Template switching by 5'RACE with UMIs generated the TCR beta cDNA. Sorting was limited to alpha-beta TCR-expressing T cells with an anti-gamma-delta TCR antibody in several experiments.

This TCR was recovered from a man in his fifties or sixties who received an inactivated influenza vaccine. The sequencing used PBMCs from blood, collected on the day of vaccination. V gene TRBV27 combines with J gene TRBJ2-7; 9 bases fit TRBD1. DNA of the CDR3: TGTGCCAGCAGGGTGGGACAGGGTCCTTTCTACGAGCAGTACTTC. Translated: CASRVGQGPFYEQYF.